This TCR beta chain came from a study of blood T cell repertoires in COVID-19. About the study: COVID-19 samples collected from the United States, Italy and Spain covered acute and convalescent phases. Sample material is recorded as cDNA or gDNA derived from T cells, B-cell-depleted T cells, or PBMCs.

Source study methods: Using reference gene primer amplification, nucleated cell counts were estimated. Sequencing used immunoSEQ multiplex PCR; TCRdb keeps in-frame clones, though not all of them. V, J and clone size are taken as reported in that table, and D and trimming were inferred from the DNA itself. The table shows about 79,000 clones, with around 89% occurring only once. CDR1 and CDR2 (germline): KGHDR, SFDVKD. The length of the CDR3 is 12 residues. V lost 5 bases, J lost 10 bases, and 2 bases stayed unmatched. This clone was picked up one time. This chain links TRBV24-1 with TRBJ2-1; the match to TRBD2 covers 9 bases. The source is an older man with active or convalescent COVID-19. The material sequenced was peripheral blood. The CDR3 is CATSVLAGEQFF. In nucleotides, the CDR3 is TGTGCCACCAGTGTCCTAGCGGGGGAGCAGTTCTTC.